These 8 T cell receptor beta chains were all obtained from the same sample, sequenced in a study of T cell changes during pregnancy in multiple sclerosis. Clones were read by immunoSEQ multiplex PCR, and TCRdb kept only the in-frame ones, dropping some. The sample holds 45,000 to 65,000 clones, about nine tenths seen once. The source was CD4+ T cells from peripheral blood mononuclear cells, collected in the third trimester of pregnancy. The receptors stem from a female donor with multiple sclerosis, enrolled in a pregnancy study.

CDR3 in DNA: TGTGCCAGCAGTTTGGGGAGGGGCACTGAAGCTTTCTTT. Its translation is CASSLGRGTEAFF. The J gene is TRBJ1-1, the V gene TRBV27, with D perhaps matching TRBD1 (5 bases). With 3 bases removed from V and 4 bases from J, the gap between germline ends came to 9 bases. CDR3 size: 13 residues. Germline assignment: CDR1 MNHEY and CDR2 SMNVEV (reference sequence).

This chain joins TRBV5-5 and TRBJ1-1, with no clear D. V lost 4 bases to trimming and J lost 5 bases, with 24 bases between them. The CDR3 has 17 amino acids. Germline V gives CDR1 SGHKS, CDR2 YYEKEE (reference sequence). The CDR3 is CASSRSTSTRSGTEAFF. The CDR3 DNA reads TGTGCCAGCAGCCGATCAACATCGACACGCTCGGGGACTGAAGCTTTCTTT.

This clone was seen once. This chain connects TRBV5-5 to TRBJ2-3; 8 positions match TRBD1. The germline gives CDR1 SGHKS, CDR2 YYEKEE (reference sequence). V shed 2 bases, J shed 6 bases, and the junction held 5 bases outside the gene matches. CDR3 length: 14 residues. CDR3 in amino acids: CASSFPGGADTQYF. DNA of the CDR3: TGTGCCAGCAGCTTCCCAGGGGGCGCGGATACGCAGTATTTT.

This chain links TRBV9 with TRBJ2-3; D gene ambiguous. V lost 1 base to trimming and J lost 7 bases, with 10 bases between them. The germline gives CDR1 SGDLS, CDR2 YYNGEE. This CDR3 spans 13 amino acids. The CDR3 is CASSVPSGYTQYF. The CDR3 DNA reads as TGTGCCAGCAGCGTACCTAGTGGATATACGCAGTATTTT.

V and J are TRBV6-5 and TRBJ1-2, with D unresolved. The ends were cut back, 6 bases at V and 4 bases at J, with 18 bases in the middle. The CDR3 sequence is 15 residues long. The germline V gene encodes CDR1 MNHEY and CDR2 SVGAGI. CDR3 region: CASRPADTPGYGYTF. The CDR3 DNA is TGTGCCAGCAGACCCGCTGACACCCCTGGCTATGGCTACACCTTC.

The rearrangement links TRBV18 to TRBJ2-3, with 16 bases fitting TRBD2. The CDR3 is made up of 17 amino acids. V shed 6 bases, J shed 4 bases, and the junction held 7 bases outside the gene matches. CDR1 is KGHSH, CDR2 LQKENI, per germline. The CDR3 sequence: CASSPGLAGGPSDTQYF. In nucleotides, the CDR3 is TGTGCCAGCTCGCCGGGACTAGCGGGGGGGCCTTCAGATACGCAGTATTTT.

The chain joins TRBV20-1 to TRBJ2-7, with a tentative D call TRBD2 (6 bases). The CDR3 loop spans 10 amino acids. Looked up from germline, CDR1 is DFQATT and CDR2 is SNEGSKA (reference sequence). V shed 5 bases and J shed 7 bases, with 9 bases lying between them. The DNA of the CDR3 is TGCAGTGCTGGGACTCCTGAGCAGTACTTC. This gives the protein CSAGTPEQYF.

The J gene is TRBJ1-2, the V gene TRBV5-1, with TRBD1 matching over 7 bases. The CDR3 length is 15 residues. V was pared by 0 bases and J by 6 bases, with 8 bases of the junction left unmatched. Germline V gene data show CDR1 as SGHRS and CDR2 as YFSETQ. The CDR3 DNA is TGCGCCAGCAGCTTGGGAACGGGACAGTATCATGGCTACACCTTC. This encodes CASSLGTGQYHGYTF.